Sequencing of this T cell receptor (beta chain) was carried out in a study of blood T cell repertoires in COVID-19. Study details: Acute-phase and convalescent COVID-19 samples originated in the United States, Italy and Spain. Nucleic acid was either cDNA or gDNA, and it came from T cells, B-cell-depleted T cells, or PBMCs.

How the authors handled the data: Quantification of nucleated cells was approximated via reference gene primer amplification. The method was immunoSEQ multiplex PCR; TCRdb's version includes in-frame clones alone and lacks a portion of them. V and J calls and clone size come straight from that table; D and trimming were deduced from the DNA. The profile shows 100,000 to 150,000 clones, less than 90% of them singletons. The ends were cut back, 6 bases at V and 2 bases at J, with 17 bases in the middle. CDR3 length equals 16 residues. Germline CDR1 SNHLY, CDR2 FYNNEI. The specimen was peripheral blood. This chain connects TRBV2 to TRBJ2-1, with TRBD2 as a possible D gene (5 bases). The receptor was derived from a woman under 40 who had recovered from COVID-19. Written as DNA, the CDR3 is TGTGCCAGCAGCGTTTTAGCAGGAGGCCCCTACAATGAGCAGTTCTTC. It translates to CASSVLAGGPYNEQFF. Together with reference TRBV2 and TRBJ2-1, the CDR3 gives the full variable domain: EPEVTQTPSHQVTQMGQEVILRCVPISNHLYFYWYRQILGQKVEFLVSFYNNEISEKSEIFDDQFSVERPDGSNFTLKIRSTKLEDSAMYFCASSVLAGGPYNEQFFGPGTRLTVL.